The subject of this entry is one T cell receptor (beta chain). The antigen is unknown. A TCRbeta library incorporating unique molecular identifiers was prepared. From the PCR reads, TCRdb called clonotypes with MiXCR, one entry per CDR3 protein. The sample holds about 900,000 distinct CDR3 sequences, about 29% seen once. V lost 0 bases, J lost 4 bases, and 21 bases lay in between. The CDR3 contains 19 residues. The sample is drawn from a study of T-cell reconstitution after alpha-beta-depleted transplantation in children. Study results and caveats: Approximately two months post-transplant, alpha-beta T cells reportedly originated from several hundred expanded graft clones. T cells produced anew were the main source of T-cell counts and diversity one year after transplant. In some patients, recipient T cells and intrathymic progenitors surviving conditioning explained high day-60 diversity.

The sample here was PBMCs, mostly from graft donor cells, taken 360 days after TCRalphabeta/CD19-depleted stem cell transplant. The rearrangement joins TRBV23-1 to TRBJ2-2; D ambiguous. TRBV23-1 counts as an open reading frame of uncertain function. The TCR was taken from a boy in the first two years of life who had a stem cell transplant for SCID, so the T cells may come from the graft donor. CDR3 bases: TGCGCCAGCAGTCAATCGTTAGGCAGTTTTCGAATCGGCACCGGGGAGCTGTTTTTT. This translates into CASSQSLGSFRIGTGELFF.